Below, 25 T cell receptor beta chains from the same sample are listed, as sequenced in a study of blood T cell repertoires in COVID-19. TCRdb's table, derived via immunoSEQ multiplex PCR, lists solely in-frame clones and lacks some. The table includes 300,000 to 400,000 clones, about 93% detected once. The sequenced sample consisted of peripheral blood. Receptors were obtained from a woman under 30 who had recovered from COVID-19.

In nucleotides, the CDR3 is TGTGCCACACGGGGGCTAGCGGGAAGCACCGGGGAGCTGTTTTTT. Residues: CATRGLAGSTGELFF. The gene calls are TRBV28 and TRBJ2-2; 9 bases are a match to TRBD2. Germline V gives CDR1 MDHEN, CDR2 SYDVKM. V was clipped by 10 bases and J by 4 bases; unmatched bases: 10. CDR3 length: 15 amino acids.

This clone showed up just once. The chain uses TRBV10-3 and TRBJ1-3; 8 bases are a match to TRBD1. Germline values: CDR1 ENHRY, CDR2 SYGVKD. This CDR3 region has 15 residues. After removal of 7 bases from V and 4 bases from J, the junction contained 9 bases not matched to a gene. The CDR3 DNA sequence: TGTGCCATCACCCCCAGGGGGCTGCGGGGAAACACCATATATTTT. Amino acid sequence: CAITPRGLRGNTIYF.

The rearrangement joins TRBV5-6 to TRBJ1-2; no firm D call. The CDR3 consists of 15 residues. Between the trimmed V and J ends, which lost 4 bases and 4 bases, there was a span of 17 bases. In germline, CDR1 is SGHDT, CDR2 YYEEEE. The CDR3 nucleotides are TGTGCCAGCAGCCCCCGGGAGAGTCCCGTCTATGGCTACACCTTC. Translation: CASSPRESPVYGYTF.

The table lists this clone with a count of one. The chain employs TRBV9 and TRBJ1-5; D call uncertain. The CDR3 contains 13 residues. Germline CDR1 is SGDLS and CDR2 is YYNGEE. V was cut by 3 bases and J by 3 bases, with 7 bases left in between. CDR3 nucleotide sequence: TGTGCCAGCAGCGGGAGACTCAATCAGCCCCAGCATTTT. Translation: CASSGRLNQPQHF.

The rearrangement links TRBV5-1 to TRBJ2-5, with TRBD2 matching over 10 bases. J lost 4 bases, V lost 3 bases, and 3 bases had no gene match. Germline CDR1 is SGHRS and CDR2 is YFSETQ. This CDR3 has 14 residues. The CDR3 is CASSYSSGRETQYF. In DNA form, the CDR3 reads TGCGCCAGCAGCTATTCTAGCGGGAGAGAGACCCAGTACTTC. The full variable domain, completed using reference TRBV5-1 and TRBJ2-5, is KAGVTQTPRYLIKTRGQQVTLSCSPISGHRSVSWYQQTPGQGLQFLFEYFSETQRNKGNFPGRFSGRQFSNSRSEMNVSTLELGDSALYLCASSYSSGRETQYFGPGTRLLVL.

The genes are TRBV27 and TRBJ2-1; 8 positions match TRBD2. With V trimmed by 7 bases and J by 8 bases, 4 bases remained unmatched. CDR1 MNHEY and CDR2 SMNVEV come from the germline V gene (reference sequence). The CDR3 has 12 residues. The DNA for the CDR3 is TGTGCCAGCACAGGACTAGCCGATGAGCAGTTCTTC. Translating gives CASTGLADEQFF.

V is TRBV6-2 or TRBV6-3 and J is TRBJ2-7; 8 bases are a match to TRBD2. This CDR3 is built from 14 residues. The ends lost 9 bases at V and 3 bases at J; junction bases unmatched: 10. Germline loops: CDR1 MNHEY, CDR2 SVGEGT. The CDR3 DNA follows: TGTGCCAGTAGTCGGGAGGGGTTTAACTACGAGCAGTACGTC. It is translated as CASSREGFNYEQYV.

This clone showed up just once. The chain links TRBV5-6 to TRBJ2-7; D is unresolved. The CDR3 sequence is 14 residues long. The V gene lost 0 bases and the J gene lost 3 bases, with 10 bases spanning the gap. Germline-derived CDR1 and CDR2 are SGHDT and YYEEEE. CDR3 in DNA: TGTGCCAGCAGCTTGGGAGAGACATACTACGAGCAGTACGTC. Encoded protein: CASSLGETYYEQYV.

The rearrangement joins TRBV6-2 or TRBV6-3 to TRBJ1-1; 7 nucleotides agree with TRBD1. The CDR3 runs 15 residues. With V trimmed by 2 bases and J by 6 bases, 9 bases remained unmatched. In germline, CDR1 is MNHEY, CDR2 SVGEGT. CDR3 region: CASSYRQGISAEAFF. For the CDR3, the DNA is TGTGCCAGCAGTTACCGACAGGGAATATCCGCTGAAGCTTTCTTT.

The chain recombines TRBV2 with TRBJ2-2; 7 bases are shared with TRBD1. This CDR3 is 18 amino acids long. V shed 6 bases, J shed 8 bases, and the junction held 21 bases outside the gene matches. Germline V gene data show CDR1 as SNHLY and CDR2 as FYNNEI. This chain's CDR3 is CASSQSLDRVMESGELFF. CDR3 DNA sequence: TGTGCCAGCAGCCAGTCCCTTGACAGGGTAATGGAATCGGGGGAGCTGTTTTTT.

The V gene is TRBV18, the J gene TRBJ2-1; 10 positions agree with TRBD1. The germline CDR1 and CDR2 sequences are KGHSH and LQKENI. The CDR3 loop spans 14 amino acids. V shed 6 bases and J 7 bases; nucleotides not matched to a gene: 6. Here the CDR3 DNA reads TGTGCCAGCTCCCGACAGGGGGCGTTGAATGAGCAGTTCTTC. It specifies CASSRQGALNEQFF.

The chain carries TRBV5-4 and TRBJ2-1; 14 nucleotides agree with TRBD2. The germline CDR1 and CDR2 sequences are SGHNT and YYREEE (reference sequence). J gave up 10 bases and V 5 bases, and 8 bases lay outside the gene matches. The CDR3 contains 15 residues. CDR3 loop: CASSPGGLAGEEQFF. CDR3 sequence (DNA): TGTGCCAGCAGTCCGGGGGGACTAGCGGGAGAAGAGCAGTTCTTC.

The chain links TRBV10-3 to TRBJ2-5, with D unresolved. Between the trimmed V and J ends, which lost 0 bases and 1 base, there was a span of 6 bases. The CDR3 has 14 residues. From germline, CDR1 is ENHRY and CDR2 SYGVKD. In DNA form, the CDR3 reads TGTGCCATCAGTGAGTCCGCAGGCCAAGAGACCCAGTACTTC. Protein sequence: CAISESAGQETQYF.

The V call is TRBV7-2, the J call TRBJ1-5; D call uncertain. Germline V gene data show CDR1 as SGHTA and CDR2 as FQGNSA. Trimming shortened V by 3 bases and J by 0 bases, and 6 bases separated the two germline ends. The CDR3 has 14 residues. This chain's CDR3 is CASSFRVSNQPQHF. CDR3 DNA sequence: TGTGCCAGCAGCTTTCGGGTTAGCAATCAGCCCCAGCATTTT.

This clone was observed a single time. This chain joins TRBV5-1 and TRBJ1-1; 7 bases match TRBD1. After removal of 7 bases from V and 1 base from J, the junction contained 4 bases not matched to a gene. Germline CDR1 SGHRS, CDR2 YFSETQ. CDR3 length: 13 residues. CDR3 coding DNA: TGCGCCAGCTGCTGGGACAGGAACACTGAAGCTTTCTTT. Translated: CASCWDRNTEAFF.

Here the CDR3 DNA reads TGTGCCAGCTCGCCGGGGACTAACTATGGCTACACCTTC. Translated, it gives CASSPGTNYGYTF. V usage is TRBV18 and J usage is TRBJ1-2; no definite D call. Between the trimmed V and J ends, which lost 6 bases and 0 bases, there was a span of 8 bases. Germline V gene data show CDR1 as KGHSH and CDR2 as LQKENI. CDR3 size: 13 residues.

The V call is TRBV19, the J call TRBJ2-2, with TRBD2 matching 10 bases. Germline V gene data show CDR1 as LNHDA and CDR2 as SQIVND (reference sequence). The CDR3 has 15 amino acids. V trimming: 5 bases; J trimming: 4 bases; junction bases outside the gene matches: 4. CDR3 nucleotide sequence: TGTGCCAGTAGTTCAGGACTAGCGGCCACCGGGGAGCTGTTTTTT. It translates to CASSSGLAATGELFF.

The CDR3 protein is CASSYAAGGSYNEQFF. The CDR3 region has the DNA TGTGCCAGCAGTTACGCCGCGGGGGGCTCCTACAATGAGCAGTTCTTC. The chain uses TRBV6-5 and TRBJ2-1; the match to TRBD2 covers 8 bases. CDR3 length: 16 residues. Looked up from germline, CDR1 is MNHEY and CDR2 is SVGAGI. Trimming took 2 bases from V and 0 from J; bases not matched to a gene: 3.

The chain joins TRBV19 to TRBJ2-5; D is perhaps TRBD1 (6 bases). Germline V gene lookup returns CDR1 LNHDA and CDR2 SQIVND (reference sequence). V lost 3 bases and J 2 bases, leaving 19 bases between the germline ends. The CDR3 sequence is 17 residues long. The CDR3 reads CASSIIFGRTAQETQYF. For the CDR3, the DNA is TGTGCCAGTAGTATTATTTTCGGGCGGACAGCACAAGAGACCCAGTACTTC.

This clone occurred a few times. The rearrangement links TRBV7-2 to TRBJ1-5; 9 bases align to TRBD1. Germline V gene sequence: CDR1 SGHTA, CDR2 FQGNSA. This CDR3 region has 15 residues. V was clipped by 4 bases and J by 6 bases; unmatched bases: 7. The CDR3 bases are TGTGCCAGCAGCTCCGACAGGGGGTTAGGTCAGCCCCAGCATTTT. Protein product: CASSSDRGLGQPQHF.

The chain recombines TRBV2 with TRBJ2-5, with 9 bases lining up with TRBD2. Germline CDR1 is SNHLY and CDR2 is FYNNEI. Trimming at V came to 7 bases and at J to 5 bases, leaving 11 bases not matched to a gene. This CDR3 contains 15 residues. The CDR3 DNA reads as TGTGCCAGCAACAAAAACGGCGGGAGGGCGGAGACCCAGTACTTC. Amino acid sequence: CASNKNGGRAETQYF. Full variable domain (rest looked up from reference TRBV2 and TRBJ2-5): EPEVTQTPSHQVTQMGQEVILRCVPISNHLYFYWYRQILGQKVEFLVSFYNNEISEKSEIFDDQFSVERPDGSNFTLKIRSTKLEDSAMYFCASNKNGGRAETQYFGPGTRLLVL.

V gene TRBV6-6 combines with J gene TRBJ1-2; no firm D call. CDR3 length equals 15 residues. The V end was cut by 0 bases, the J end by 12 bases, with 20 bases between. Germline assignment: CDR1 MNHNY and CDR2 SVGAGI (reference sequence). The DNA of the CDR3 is TGTGCCAGCAGTTACTCTTCCGATGTTCCAGGCTCTAACACCTTC. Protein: CASSYSSDVPGSNTF.

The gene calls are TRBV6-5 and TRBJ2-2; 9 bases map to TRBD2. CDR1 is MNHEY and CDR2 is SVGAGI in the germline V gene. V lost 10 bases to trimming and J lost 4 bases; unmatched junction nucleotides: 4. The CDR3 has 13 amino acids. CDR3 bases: TGTGCCATCCGCGGGGGGGTCACCGGGGAGCTGTTTTTT. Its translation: CAIRGGVTGELFF.

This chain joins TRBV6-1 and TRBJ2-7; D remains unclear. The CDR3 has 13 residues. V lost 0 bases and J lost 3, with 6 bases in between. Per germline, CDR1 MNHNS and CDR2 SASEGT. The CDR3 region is CASSEAADYEQYV. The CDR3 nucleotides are TGTGCCAGCAGTGAAGCGGCAGACTACGAGCAGTACGTC.

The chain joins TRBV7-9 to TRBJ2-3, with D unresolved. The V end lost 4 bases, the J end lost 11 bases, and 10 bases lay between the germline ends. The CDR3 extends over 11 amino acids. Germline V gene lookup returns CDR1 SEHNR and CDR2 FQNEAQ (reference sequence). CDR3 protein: CASSYPLEQYF. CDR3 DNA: TGTGCCAGCAGCTACCCCCTAGAGCAGTATTTT.